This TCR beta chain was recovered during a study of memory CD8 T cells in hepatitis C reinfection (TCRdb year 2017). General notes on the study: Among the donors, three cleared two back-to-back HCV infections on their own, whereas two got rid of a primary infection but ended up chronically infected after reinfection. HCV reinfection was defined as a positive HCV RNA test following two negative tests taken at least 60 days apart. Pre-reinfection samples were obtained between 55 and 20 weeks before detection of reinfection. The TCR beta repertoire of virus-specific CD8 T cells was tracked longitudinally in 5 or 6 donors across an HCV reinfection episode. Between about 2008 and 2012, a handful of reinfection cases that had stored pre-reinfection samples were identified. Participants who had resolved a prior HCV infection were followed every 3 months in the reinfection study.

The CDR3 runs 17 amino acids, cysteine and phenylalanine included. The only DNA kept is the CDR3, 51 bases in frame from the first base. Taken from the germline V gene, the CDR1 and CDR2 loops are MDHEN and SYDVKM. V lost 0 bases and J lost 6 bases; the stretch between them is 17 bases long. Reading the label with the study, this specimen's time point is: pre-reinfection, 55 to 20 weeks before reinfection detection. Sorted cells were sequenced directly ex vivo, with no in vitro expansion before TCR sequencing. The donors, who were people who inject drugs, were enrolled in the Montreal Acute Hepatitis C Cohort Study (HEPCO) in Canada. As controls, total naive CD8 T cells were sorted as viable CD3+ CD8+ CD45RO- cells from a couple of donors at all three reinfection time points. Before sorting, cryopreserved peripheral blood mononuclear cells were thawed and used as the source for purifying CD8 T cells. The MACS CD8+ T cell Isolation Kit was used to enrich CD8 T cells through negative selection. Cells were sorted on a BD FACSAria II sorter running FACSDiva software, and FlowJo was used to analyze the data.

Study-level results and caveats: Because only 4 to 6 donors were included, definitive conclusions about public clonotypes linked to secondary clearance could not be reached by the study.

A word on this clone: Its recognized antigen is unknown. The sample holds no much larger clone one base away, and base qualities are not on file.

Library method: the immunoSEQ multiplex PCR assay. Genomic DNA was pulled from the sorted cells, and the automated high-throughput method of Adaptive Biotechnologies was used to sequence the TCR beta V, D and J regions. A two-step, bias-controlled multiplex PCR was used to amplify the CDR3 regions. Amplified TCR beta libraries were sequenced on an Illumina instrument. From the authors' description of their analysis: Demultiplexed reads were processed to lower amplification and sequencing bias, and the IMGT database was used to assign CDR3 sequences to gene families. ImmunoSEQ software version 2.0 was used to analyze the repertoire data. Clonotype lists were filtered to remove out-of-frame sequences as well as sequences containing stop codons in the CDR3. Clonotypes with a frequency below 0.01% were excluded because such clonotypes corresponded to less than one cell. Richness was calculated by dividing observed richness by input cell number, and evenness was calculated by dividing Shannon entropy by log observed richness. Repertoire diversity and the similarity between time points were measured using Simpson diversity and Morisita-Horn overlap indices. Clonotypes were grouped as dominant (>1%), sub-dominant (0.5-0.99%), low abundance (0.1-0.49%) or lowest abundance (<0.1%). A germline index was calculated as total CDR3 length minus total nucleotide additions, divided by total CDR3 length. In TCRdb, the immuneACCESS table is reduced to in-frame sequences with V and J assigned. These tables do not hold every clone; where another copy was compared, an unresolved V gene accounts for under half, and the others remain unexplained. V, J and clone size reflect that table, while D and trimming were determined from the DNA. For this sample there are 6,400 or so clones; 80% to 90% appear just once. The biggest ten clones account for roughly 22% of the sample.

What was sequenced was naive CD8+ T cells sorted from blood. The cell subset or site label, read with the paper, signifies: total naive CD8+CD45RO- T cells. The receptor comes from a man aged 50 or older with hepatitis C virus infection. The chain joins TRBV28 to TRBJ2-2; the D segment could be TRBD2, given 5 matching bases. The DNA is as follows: TGTGCCAGCAGTTTATGGTGGGGAGAGGTGTTTCCCGGGGAGCTGTTTTTT. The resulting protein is CASSLWWGEVFPGELFF.